The source of this T cell receptor (beta chain) is a study of T cell changes during pregnancy in multiple sclerosis. Germline values: CDR1 KGHSH, CDR2 LQKENI. The CDR3 covers 14 residues. The V segment lost 2 bases and the J segment 6 bases; nucleotides outside the gene matches: 5. The method was immunoSEQ multiplex PCR; TCRdb's version includes in-frame clones alone and lacks a portion of them. The sample holds about 41,000 clones, around 89% seen once. The chain links TRBV18 to TRBJ1-1, with 8 bases identical to TRBD1. The specimen comprised CD4+ T cells from peripheral blood mononuclear cells, sampled in the first trimester of pregnancy. The TCR was taken from a female donor with multiple sclerosis, enrolled in a pregnancy study. As DNA, the CDR3 is TGTGCCAGCTCACCAAAATCAGGGGGCTCTGAAGCTTTCTTT. Translation: CASSPKSGGSEAFF.